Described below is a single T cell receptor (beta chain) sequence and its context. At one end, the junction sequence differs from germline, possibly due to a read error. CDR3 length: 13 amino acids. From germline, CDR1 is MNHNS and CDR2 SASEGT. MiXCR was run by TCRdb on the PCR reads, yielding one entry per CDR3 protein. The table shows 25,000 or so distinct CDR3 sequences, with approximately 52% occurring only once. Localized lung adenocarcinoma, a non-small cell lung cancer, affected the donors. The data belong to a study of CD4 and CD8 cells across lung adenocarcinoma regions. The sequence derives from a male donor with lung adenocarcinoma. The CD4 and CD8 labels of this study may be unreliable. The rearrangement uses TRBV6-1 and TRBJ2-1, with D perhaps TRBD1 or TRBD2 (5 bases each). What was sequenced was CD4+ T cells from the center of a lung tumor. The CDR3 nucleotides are TGTGCCAGGGGTGAAGGGACCACCGGTGAGCAGTTTTTC. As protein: CARGEGTTGEQFF.